The 9 T cell receptor beta chains presented below share a single source sample, sequenced in a study of blood T cell repertoires in COVID-19. Clones were sequenced by immunoSEQ multiplex PCR, and TCRdb holds only the in-frame ones, with some missing. The sample includes a few hundred thousand clones, approximately 81% seen only once; the top ten take less than 8.5%. Sample: PBMCs or T cells enriched from blood (not recorded which). These receptors were taken from a woman aged 45-59 years who had been exposed to COVID-19.

This clone appeared once. V is TRBV28 and J is TRBJ2-7; D might be TRBD2 (6 bases). This CDR3 has 15 residues. The V and J ends lost 6 bases and 3 bases respectively, with 18 bases between them. CDR1 and CDR2 from the germline V gene are MDHEN and SYDVKM. CDR3 DNA: TGTGCCAGCAGCCCAACTCGCGGGACTTACTACGAGCAGTACTTC. Protein sequence: CASSPTRGTYYEQYF.

The chain recombines TRBV19 with TRBJ1-5; D not certain. The germline V gene has CDR1 LNHDA and CDR2 SQIVND (reference sequence). This CDR3 comprises 12 residues. V lost 7 bases and J 4 bases, leaving 8 bases between the germline ends. The CDR3 nucleotides read TGTGCCAGTACACGGGAAAATCAGCCCCAGCATTTT. This sequence encodes CASTRENQPQHF.

The rearrangement links TRBV30 to TRBJ1-2; TRBD1 matches 7 bases. Per germline, CDR1 GTSNPN and CDR2 SVGIG (reference sequence). Trimming at V came to 2 bases and at J to 4 bases, leaving 10 bases not matched to a gene. This CDR3 has 15 residues. The DNA of the CDR3 is TGTGCCTGGAGTCCCGACGACGGACAGGTCTATGGCTACACCTTC. Amino acids: CAWSPDDGQVYGYTF.

This chain connects TRBV6-5 to TRBJ2-7; the D gene is possibly TRBD1 (6 bases). CDR1 and CDR2 from the germline V gene are MNHEY and SVGAGI. Between the trimmed V and J ends, which lost 6 bases and 3 bases, there was a span of 15 bases. The CDR3 loop spans 14 amino acids. CDR3 bases: TGTGCCAGCAGCCACAGGGAAGAATACTACGAGCAGTACTTC. Translation gives CASSHREEYYEQYF.

The rearrangement joins TRBV3-1 (or the pseudogene TRBV3-2) to TRBJ2-5, with 11 bases matching TRBD1. CDR3 length: 16 amino acids. The V and J ends lost 3 bases and 2 bases, in that order; junction bases with no gene match: 5. Germline assignment: CDR1 LGHDT and CDR2 YNNKEL (reference sequence). In nucleotides, the CDR3 is TGTGCCAGCAGCCATCGGACAGGGGGCCGGCAAGAGACCCAGTACTTC. Its protein product is CASSHRTGGRQETQYF.

The chain recombines TRBV6-2 or TRBV6-3 with TRBJ2-7, with D maybe TRBD1 (5 bases). In germline, CDR1 is MNHEY, CDR2 SVGEGT. The V gene lost 5 bases and the J gene lost 5 bases, with 10 bases spanning the gap. The CDR3 extends over 12 amino acids. CDR3 loop: CASSRHRNEQYF. CDR3 nucleotide sequence: TGTGCCAGCAGTAGGCACAGGAACGAGCAGTACTTC.

The chain is built from TRBV3-1 (or the pseudogene TRBV3-2) and TRBJ1-3, with D unclear. The germline V gene encodes CDR1 LGHDT and CDR2 YNNKEL (reference sequence). This CDR3 contains 17 residues. The germline V and J ends were trimmed by 4 bases and 3 bases, with 19 bases remaining between them. CDR3 protein: CASSLGLFGGYGNTIYF. CDR3 nucleotide sequence: TGTGCCAGCAGCCTCGGACTTTTTGGTGGTTATGGAAACACCATATATTTT.

The chain couples TRBV4-3 to TRBJ1-3; 10 bases line up with TRBD1. The germline CDR1 and CDR2 sequences are LGHNA and YSLEER. The CDR3 sequence is 14 residues long. Trimming at V came to 4 bases and at J to 7 bases, leaving 4 bases not matched to a gene. This chain's CDR3 is CASSPLGQGNTIYF. In DNA, the CDR3 is TGCGCCAGCAGCCCCCTGGGACAGGGGAACACCATATATTTT.

This rearrangement joins TRBV11-2 to TRBJ1-1; weak D call: TRBD1 (5 bases). CDR3 length: 11 residues. V lost 5 bases, J lost 11 bases, and 12 bases lay in between. Germline V gene sequence: CDR1 SGHAT, CDR2 FQNNGV. The CDR3 loop is CASSLRQRAFF. Here the CDR3 DNA reads TGTGCCAGCAGCCTTAGACAGCGCGCTTTCTTT.